Included here is one T cell receptor (beta chain) sequence, with context. This sample is part of a study of blood T cell repertoires in COVID-19. Profiling relied on immunoSEQ multiplex PCR, and the TCRdb table lists in-frame clones only, not all of them. The table shows a few hundred thousand clones, with around 90% occurring only once. Germline V gene lookup returns CDR1 SGHRS and CDR2 YFSETQ. With 0 bases removed from V and 4 bases from J, the gap between germline ends came to 7 bases. The CDR3 has 13 residues. The clonotype comes from a man between 18 and 29 years old with COVID-19, enrolled during active disease. The chain recombines TRBV5-1 with TRBJ2-5; TRBD1 might be the D (6 bases). Sequencing input: peripheral blood. In nucleotides, the CDR3 is TGCGCCAGCAGCTTGGAAGGGGGAGAGACCCAGTACTTC. Translation gives CASSLEGGETQYF.